The following is a T cell receptor (beta chain) sequence with its context. The entry originates in a study of response to subunit inactivated influenza vaccine. TCRdb called the RT-PCR reads again in MiXCR, with one record for every CDR3 protein. The sample includes approximately 570,000 distinct CDR3 sequences, less than 10% of them seen just once. This receptor was taken from a man between 50 and 70 years old who received an inactivated influenza vaccine. The sample was PBMCs from blood, taken approximately 25 months after vaccination.

The CDR3 loop reads CASSQGLGERKASSFYEQYF. CDR3 nucleotide sequence: TGTGCCAGCAGCCAAGGACTGGGCGAGCGGAAGGCCTCGTCCTTCTACGAGCAGTACTTC. The chain uses TRBV4-2 and TRBJ2-7, with TRBD2 as a possible D gene (5 bases). Germline assignment: CDR1 LGHNA and CDR2 YNFKEQ. V dropped 1 base and J dropped 3 bases, with 28 bases sitting between them. This CDR3 is built from 20 residues.